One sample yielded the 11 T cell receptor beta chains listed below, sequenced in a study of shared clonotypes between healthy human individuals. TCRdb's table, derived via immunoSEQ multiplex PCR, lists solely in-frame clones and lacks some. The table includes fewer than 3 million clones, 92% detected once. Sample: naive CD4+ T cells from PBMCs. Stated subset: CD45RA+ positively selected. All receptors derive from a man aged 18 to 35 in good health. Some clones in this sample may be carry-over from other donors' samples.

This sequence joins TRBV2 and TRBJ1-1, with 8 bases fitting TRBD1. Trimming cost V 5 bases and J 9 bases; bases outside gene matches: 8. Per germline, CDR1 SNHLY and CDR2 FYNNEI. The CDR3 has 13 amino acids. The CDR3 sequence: CASSFTAGGKAFF. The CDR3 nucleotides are TGTGCCAGCAGTTTTACCGCAGGGGGCAAAGCTTTCTTT.

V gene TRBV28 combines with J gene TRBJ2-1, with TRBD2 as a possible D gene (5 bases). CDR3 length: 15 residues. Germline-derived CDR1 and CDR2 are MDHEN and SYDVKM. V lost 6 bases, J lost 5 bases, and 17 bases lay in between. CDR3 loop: CASSLWAGPNNEQFF. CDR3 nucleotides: TGTGCCAGCAGCCTTTGGGCGGGCCCTAACAATGAGCAGTTCTTC.

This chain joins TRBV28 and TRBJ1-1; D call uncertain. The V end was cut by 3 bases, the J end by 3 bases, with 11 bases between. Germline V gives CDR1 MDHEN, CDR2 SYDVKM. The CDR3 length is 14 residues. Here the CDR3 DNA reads TGTGCCAGCAGTTTGGTCGGCAGATACACTGAAGCTTTCTTT. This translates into CASSLVGRYTEAFF.

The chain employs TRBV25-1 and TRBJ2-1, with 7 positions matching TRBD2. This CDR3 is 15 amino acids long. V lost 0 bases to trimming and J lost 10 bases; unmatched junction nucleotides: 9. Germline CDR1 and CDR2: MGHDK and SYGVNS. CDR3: CASSEYGGGTREQFF. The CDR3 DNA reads TGTGCCAGCAGTGAATATGGGGGAGGGACGCGGGAGCAGTTCTTC.

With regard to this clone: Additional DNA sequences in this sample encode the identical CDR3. CDR3 amino acids: CASSYSGLTNYGYTF. The CDR3 nucleotides are TGTGCCAGCAGTTACTCTGGCCTTACTAACTATGGCTACACCTTC. The chain has TRBV6-5 and TRBJ1-2; D gene uncertain. Trimming took 0 bases from V and 0 from J, leaving 8 bases between them. Germline V gene lookup returns CDR1 MNHEY and CDR2 SVGAGI. CDR3 length: 15 amino acids.

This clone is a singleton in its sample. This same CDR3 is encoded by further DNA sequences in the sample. CDR3 protein: CASSLGGHNQPQHF. The CDR3 nucleotides read TGTGCCAGCAGCTTAGGGGGCCACAATCAGCCCCAGCATTTT. This chain connects TRBV7-9 to TRBJ1-5; tentative D call: TRBD1 (5 bases). Germline values: CDR1 SEHNR, CDR2 FQNEAQ (reference sequence). Trimming left V 1 base short and J 3 bases short, with 7 bases between. CDR3 length equals 14 residues.

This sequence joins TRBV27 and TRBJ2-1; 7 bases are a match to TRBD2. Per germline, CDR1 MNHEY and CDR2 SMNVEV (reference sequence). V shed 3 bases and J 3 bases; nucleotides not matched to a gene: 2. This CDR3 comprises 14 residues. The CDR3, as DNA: TGTGCCAGCAGTTTCGAGCGGGGCTACAATGAGCAGTTCTTC. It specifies CASSFERGYNEQFF.

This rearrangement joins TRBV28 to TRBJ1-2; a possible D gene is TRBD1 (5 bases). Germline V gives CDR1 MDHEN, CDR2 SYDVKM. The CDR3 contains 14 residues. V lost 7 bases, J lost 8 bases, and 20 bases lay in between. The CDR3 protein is CASTATVPSGGYTF. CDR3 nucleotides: TGTGCCAGCACCGCGACAGTCCCCTCAGGGGGCTACACCTTC.

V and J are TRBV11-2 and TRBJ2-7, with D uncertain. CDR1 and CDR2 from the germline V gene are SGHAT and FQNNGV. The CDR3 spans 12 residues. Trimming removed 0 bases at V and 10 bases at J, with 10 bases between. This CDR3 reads CASSLESPRQYF. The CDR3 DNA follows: TGTGCCAGCAGCTTAGAAAGCCCCAGACAGTACTTC.

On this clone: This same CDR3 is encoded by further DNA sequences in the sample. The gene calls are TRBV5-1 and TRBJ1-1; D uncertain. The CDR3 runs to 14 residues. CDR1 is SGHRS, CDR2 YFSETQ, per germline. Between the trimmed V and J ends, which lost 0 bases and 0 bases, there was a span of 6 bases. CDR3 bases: TGCGCCAGCAGCTTGGAACCGATGAACACTGAAGCTTTCTTT. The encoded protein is CASSLEPMNTEAFF.

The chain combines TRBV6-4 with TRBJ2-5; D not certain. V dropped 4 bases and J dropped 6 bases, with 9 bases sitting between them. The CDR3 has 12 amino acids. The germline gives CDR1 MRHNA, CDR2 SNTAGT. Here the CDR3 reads CASSGAAQTQYF. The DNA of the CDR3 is TGTGCCAGCAGTGGCGCTGCGCAGACCCAGTACTTC.